This T cell receptor beta chain derives from a study of identical twins (dated by TCRdb to between 2015 and 2016). General notes on the study: TCR alpha and beta repertoires from monozygotic twins, unrelated adults of various ages and cord blood were deep-sequenced to test whether fetal clonotypes persist. To rule out contamination, the twin experiments were replicated at different times with different library preparation protocols.

Libraries came from 5' RACE. TCRdb records Illumina HiSeq 2000 as the sequencer. A universal primer binding site was introduced by template switching, and a unique molecular identifier was present in the final cDNA, enabling accurate counting of TCR cDNA molecules. Specific primers in the conserved constant-segment region were used to synthesize first-strand cDNA for TCR alpha and beta chains. To control for contamination, every cDNA library was double barcoded, receiving both a SMART-Mk sample barcode and Illumina barcodes. TruSeq adapter sequences, together with Illumina sample barcodes, were added in two successive PCR steps. TCR alpha and beta cDNA libraries were sequenced on the Illumina HiSeq platform with custom primers. The study's own analysis went as follows. Raw reads were processed with MiGEC to extract unique molecular identifiers, and MiXCR was used to determine CDR3 positions. Recombination models were inferred per individual with the repgenHMM and IGoR tools using an EM algorithm. The tcR package in R was used for shared clonotype analysis, with sharing normalized by the product of cloneset sizes. To study raw recombination without the effects of thymic and clonal selection, out-of-frame nonproductive sequences were analyzed. TCRdb reworked the public reads: Q25 trimming with fastp, MiXCR clone assembly, productive beta chains retained. Rows with a matching CDR3 protein are joined into one entry that keeps the most common DNA and genes. What appears here as the V and J calls and clone size reflects TCRdb's work, not the paper's. In this sample the table shows 1.5 million to 2 million distinct CDR3 sequences, under 35% of which occur a single time. Jointly, the top ten make up about 0.27% of the sample.

The germline V gene (reference sequence) supplies CDR1 DFQATT and CDR2 SNEGSKA. The junction shows trimming of 4 bases on V and 0 bases on J, plus 10 bases between the germline ends. The CDR3 starts with the cysteine, ends with the phenylalanine, and has 13 residues. The CDR3 DNA has 39 bases and is translated from base 1. The investigation overall reported the following: Compared with coincidental sharing between unrelated individuals, out-of-frame TCR alpha sequences shared between twins showed an excess of sequences with low generation probability. Abundant cord blood beta clonotypes had fewer insertions, young adult naive repertoires showed a similar but weaker trend, and memory repertoires showed no such trend. Zero-insertion analyses could be partly confounded by invariant T cells such as MAIT and iNKT, though diverse VJ usage argued against such confounding for most clonotypes. Out-of-frame TCR alpha sharing in monozygotic twins was systematically underestimated by recombination models, whereas sharing between unrelated individuals was in agreement with the recombination models. In beta out-of-frame sequences, excess twin sharing was weaker, because having fewer shared sequences lowered the signal-to-noise ratio. Because the same donors could not be followed over many years, the conclusions relied on cross-sectional statistical analysis.

Details on this clonotype: Its cognate antigen has yet to be identified. No per-base quality is available; no much larger clone lies one base away.

Every donor was a healthy Caucasian. Sequences were obtained from cord blood. The chain uses TRBV20-1 and TRBJ2-7, with the D gene not clear enough to name. This TCR was recovered from a newborn girl in good health. The DNA is TGCAGTGCTACTGGACGTAGCTCCTACGAGCAGTACTTC. This gives the protein CSATGRSSYEQYF.